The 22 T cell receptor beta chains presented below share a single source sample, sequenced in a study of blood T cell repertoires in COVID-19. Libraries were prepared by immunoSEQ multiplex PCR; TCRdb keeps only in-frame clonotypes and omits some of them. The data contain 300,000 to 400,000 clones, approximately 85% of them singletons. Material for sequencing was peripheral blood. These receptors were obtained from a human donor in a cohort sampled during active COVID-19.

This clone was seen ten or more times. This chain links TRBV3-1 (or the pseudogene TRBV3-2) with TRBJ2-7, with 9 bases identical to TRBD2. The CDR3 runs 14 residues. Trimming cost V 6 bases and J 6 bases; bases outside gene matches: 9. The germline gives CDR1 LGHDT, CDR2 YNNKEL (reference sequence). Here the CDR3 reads CASRDFAGGREQYF. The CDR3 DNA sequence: TGTGCCAGCAGGGACTTTGCGGGGGGGCGCGAGCAGTACTTC.

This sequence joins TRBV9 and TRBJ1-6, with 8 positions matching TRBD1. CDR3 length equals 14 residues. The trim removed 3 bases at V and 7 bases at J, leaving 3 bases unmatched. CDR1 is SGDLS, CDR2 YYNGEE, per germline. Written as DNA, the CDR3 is TGTGCCAGCAGCGGGACAGGGAACAATTCACCCCTCCACTTT. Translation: CASSGTGNNSPLHF.

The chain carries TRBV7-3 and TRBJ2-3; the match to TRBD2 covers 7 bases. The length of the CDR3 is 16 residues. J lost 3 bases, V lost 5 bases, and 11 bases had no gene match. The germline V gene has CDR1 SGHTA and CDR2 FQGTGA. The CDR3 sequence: CASSQPGRGSTDTQYF. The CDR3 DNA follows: TGTGCCAGCAGCCAACCAGGGCGGGGGTCTACAGATACGCAGTATTTT.

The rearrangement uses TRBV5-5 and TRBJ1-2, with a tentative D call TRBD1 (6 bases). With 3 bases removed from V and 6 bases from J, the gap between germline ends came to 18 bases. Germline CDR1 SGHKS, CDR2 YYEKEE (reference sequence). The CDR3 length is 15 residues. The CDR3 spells CASSSGQLYYDGYTF. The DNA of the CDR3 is TGTGCCAGCAGCTCTGGACAGCTATACTATGATGGCTACACCTTC.

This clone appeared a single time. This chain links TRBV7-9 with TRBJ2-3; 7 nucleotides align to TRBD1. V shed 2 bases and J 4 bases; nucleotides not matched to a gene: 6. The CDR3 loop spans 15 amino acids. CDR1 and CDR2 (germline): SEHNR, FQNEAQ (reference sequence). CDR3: CASSLHGQDSDTQYF. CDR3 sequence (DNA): TGTGCCAGCAGCTTACATGGACAGGATTCAGATACGCAGTATTTT.

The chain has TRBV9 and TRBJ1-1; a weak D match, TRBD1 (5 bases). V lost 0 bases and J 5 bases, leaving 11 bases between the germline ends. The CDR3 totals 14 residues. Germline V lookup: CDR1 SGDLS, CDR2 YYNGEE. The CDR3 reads CASSVAGGITEAFF. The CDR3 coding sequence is TGTGCCAGCAGCGTAGCGGGGGGTATAACTGAAGCTTTCTTT.

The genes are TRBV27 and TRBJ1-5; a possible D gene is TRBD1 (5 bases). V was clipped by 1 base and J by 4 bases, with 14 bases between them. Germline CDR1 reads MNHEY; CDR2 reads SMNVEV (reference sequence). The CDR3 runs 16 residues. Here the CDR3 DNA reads TGTGCCAGCAGTTTATACGGCAGGGCTGAAAATCAGCCCCAGCATTTT. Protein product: CASSLYGRAENQPQHF.

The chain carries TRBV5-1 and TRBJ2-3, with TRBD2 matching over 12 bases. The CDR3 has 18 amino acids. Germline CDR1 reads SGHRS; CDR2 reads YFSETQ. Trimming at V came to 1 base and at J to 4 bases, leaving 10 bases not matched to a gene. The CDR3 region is CASSLTHLAGGPPDTQYF. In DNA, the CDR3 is TGCGCCAGCAGCTTGACGCATCTAGCGGGGGGGCCCCCAGATACGCAGTATTTT.

DNA of the CDR3: TGCGCCAGCAGCTTTCCTAGCGGGAGTAGCACAGATACGCAGTATTTT. This translates into CASSFPSGSSTDTQYF. This chain connects TRBV5-1 to TRBJ2-3; 10 bases agree with TRBD2. V trimming: 2 bases; J trimming: 0 bases; junction bases outside the gene matches: 3. The CDR3 loop spans 16 amino acids. CDR1 is SGHRS and CDR2 is YFSETQ in the germline V gene.

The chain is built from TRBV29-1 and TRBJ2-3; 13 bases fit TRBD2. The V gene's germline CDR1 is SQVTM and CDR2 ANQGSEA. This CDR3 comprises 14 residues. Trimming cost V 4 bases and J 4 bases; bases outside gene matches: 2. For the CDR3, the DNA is TGCAGCGTTGGACTAGCGGGGGGTTCAGATACGCAGTATTTT. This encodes CSVGLAGGSDTQYF.

The CDR3 spells CASSLQRGDTQYF. The CDR3 DNA reads TGCGCCAGCAGCCTCCAGCGGGGGGATACGCAGTATTTT. The chain uses TRBV5-1 and TRBJ2-3; 8 bases are a match to TRBD2. There are 13 residues in the CDR3. Trimming removed 4 bases from V and 6 bases from J; junction bases left unmatched: 4. Germline-derived CDR1 and CDR2 are SGHRS and YFSETQ.

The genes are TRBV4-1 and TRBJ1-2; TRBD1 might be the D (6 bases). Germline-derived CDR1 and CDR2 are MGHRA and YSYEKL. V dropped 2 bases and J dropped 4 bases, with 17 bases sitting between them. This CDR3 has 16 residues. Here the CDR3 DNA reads TGCGCCAGCAGCCAACCTCCCCAGGGCAGGGGCTATGGCTACACCTTC. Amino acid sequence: CASSQPPQGRGYGYTF.

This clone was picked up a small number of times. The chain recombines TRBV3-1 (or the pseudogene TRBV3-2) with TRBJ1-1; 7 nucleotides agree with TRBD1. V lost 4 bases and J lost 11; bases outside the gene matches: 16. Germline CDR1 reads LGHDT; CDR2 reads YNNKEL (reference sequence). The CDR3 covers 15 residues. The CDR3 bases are TGTGCCAGCAGCCGGACAGGACAGGCTAAATGGGGGGCTTTCTTT. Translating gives CASSRTGQAKWGAFF.

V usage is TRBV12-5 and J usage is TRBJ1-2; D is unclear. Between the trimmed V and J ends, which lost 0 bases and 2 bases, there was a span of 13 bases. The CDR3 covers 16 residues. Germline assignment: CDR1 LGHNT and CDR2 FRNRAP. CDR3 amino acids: CASGLVLGASNYGYTF. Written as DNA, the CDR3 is TGTGCTAGTGGTTTGGTACTGGGAGCGTCGAACTATGGCTACACCTTC.

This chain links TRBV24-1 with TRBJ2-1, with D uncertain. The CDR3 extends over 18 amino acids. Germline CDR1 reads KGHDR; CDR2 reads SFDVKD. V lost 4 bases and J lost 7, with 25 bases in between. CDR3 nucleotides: TGTGCCACCAGTGACCCCCAGTCGATCACGGCTAGTGTGAATGAGCAGTTCTTC. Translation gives CATSDPQSITASVNEQFF.

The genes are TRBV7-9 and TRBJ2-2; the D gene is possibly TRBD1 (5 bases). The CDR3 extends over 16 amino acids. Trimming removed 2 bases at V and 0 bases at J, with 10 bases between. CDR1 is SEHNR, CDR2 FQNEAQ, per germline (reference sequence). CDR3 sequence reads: CASSLRGPTNTGELFF. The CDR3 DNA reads TGTGCCAGCAGCTTAAGGGGCCCTACGAACACCGGGGAGCTGTTTTTT.

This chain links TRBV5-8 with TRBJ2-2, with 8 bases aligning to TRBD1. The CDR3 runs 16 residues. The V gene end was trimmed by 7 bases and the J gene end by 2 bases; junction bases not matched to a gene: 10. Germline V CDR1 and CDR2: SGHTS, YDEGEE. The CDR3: CASWTGSRFNTGELFF. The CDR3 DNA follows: TGTGCCAGCTGGACAGGGTCTCGTTTTAACACCGGGGAGCTGTTTTTT.

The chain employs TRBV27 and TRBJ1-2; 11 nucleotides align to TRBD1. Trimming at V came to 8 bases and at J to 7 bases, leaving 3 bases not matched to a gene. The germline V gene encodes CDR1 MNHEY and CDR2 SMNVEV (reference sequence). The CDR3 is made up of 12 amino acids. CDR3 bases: TGTGCCAGCCGGACAGGGGGCGGTGGCTACACCTTC. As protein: CASRTGGGGYTF.

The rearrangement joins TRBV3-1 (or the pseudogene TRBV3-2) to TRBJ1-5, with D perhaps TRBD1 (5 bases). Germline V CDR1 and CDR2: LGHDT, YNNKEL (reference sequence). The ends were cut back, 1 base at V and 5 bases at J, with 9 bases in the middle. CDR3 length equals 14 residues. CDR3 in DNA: TGTGCCAGCAGCCAAGGGGGCGCATATCAGCCCCAGCATTTT. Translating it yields CASSQGGAYQPQHF.

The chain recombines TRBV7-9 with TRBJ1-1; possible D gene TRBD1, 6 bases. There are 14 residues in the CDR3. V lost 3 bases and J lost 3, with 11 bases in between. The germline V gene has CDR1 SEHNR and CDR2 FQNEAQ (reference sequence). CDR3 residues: CASSFRRGDTEAFF. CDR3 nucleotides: TGTGCCAGCAGCTTCCGCAGGGGTGACACTGAAGCTTTCTTT. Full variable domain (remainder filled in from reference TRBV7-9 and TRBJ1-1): DTGVSQNPRHKITKRGQNVTFRCDPISEHNRLYWYRQTLGQGPEFLTYFQNEAQLEKSRLLSDRFSAERPKGSFSTLEIQRTEQGDSAMYLCASSFRRGDTEAFFGQGTRLTVV.

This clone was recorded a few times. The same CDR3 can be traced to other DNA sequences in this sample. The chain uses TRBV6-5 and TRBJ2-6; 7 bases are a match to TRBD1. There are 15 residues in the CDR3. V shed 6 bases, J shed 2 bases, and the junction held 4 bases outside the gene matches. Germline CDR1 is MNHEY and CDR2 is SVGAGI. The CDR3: CASRGDRAGANVLTF. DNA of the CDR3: TGTGCCAGCAGGGGGGACAGAGCTGGGGCCAACGTCCTGACTTTC.

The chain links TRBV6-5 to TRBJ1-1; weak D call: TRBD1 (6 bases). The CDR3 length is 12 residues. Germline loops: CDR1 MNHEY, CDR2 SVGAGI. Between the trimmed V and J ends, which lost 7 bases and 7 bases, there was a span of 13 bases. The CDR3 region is CASNRAGGEAFF. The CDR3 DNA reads TGTGCCAGCAACAGGGCCGGAGGTGAAGCTTTCTTT.